This T cell receptor (beta chain) came from a study of CD8+CD57+ T cells in acquired aplastic anemia. Genomic DNA served as template for TCR beta VDJ and CDR3 profiling. TCRdb itself ran the reads through MiXCR, one entry per CDR3 protein. Found here are 150,000 to 200,000 distinct CDR3 sequences, approximately 48% of them singletons; the top ten hold 1.8%. It was patients with CD8+CD57+ cell expansion by flow cytometry who were chosen for sequencing. Germline V gene data show CDR1 as KGHDR and CDR2 as SFDVKD. The V end lost 6 bases, the J end lost 1 base, and 9 bases lay between the germline ends. CDR3 length: 14 amino acids.

Sequencing used sorted CD4+, CD8+, or CD8+CD57+ T cells (not recorded which) from PBMCs. The TCR sequence derives from a human donor with aplastic anemia. This chain connects TRBV24-1 to TRBJ2-1, with D possibly TRBD2 on 6 matching bases. CDR3 region: CATSTGESYNEQFF. In DNA form, the CDR3 reads TGTGCCACCAGTACGGGGGAGTCCTACAATGAGCAGTTCTTC.